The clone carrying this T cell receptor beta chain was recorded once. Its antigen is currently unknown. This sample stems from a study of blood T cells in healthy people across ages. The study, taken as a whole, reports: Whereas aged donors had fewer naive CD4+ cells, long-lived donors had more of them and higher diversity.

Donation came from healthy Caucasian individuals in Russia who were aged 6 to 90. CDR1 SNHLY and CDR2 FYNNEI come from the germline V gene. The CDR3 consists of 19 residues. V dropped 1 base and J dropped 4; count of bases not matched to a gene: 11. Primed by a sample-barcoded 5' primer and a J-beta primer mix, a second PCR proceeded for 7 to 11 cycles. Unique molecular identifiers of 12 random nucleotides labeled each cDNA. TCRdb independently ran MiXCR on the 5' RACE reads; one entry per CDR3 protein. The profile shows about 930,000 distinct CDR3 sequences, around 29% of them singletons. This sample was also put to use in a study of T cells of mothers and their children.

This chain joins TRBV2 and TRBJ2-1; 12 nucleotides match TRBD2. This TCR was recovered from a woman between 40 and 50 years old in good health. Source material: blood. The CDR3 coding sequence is TGTGCCAGCAGTGAAGTGGGGGCTAGCGGGGGGGCCCCGTACAATGAGCAGTTCTTC. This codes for CASSEVGASGGAPYNEQFF. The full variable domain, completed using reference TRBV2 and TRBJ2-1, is EPEVTQTPSHQVTQMGQEVILRCVPISNHLYFYWYRQILGQKVEFLVSFYNNEISEKSEIFDDQFSVERPDGSNFTLKIRSTKLEDSAMYFCASSEVGASGGAPYNEQFFGPGTRLTVL.